Following are 16 T cell receptor beta chains from one sample sequenced in a study of T-cell memory formation after mild COVID-19. TCRdb independently ran MiXCR on the 5' RACE reads; one entry per CDR3 protein. The sample comprises 150,000 or so distinct CDR3 sequences, about a third of which are singletons, and around 11% rests with the top ten. The sequencing sample was made of PBMCs or a T cell subset sorted from them (not recorded which). Receptor source: an adult woman who had mild COVID-19 (a few samples of this study predate the infection). Cell type and time point are not known.

The J gene is TRBJ2-5, the V gene TRBV5-4; TRBD1 aligns across 7 bases. CDR3 length: 11 amino acids. The V gene's germline CDR1 is SGHNT and CDR2 YYREEE (reference sequence). The ends lost 3 bases at V and 7 bases at J; junction bases unmatched: 0. The CDR3 protein is CASSYRGTQYF. CDR3 sequence (DNA): TGTGCCAGCAGCTACAGGGGGACCCAGTACTTC.

V is TRBV10-3 and J is TRBJ2-7; 10 bases map to TRBD1. After removal of 8 bases from V and 6 bases from J, the junction contained 4 bases not matched to a gene. The CDR3 totals 12 residues. Germline assignment: CDR1 ENHRY and CDR2 SYGVKD. Here the CDR3 reads CAIEGQGSEQYF. CDR3 in DNA: TGTGCCATCGAGGGACAGGGGAGCGAGCAGTACTTC.

This chain links TRBV5-5 with TRBJ1-1, with D tentatively TRBD1 (6 bases). Deletions cut 0 bases from V and 6 bases from J, with 15 bases between. The V gene's germline CDR1 is SGHKS and CDR2 YYEKEE (reference sequence). The CDR3 sequence is 15 residues long. The CDR3 nucleotides are TGTGCCAGCAGCTTGGGGGACATCGTGGGAGCTGAAGCTTTCTTT. Protein product: CASSLGDIVGAEAFF.

V is TRBV5-6 and J is TRBJ2-7; D possibly corresponds to TRBD1 (5 bases). Germline V gene data show CDR1 as SGHDT and CDR2 as YYEEEE. This CDR3 spans 13 amino acids. Trimming removed 2 bases at V and 5 bases at J, with 11 bases between. CDR3 nucleotide sequence: TGTGCCAGCAGCTTTTCCAGGGCCAACGAGCAGTACTTC. Protein product: CASSFSRANEQYF.

V gene TRBV5-5 combines with J gene TRBJ1-4; D is perhaps TRBD1 (5 bases). Germline V gene data show CDR1 as SGHKS and CDR2 as YYEKEE (reference sequence). CDR3 length equals 15 residues. With 4 bases removed from V and 3 bases from J, the gap between germline ends came to 13 bases. As DNA, the CDR3 is TGTGCCAGCAGCGCCGGGGGGGTTTCTAATGAAAAACTGTTTTTT. Protein product: CASSAGGVSNEKLFF. The full variable domain, completed using reference TRBV5-5 and TRBJ1-4, is DAGVTQSPTHLIKTRGQQVTLRCSPISGHKSVSWYQQVLGQGPQFIFQYYEKEERGRGNFPDRFSARQFPNYSSELNVNALLLGDSALYLCASSAGGVSNEKLFFGSGTQLSVL.

In its sample, this clonotype was seen a few times. The chain has TRBV20-1 and TRBJ2-2, with D unclear. The CDR3 totals 14 residues. With 0 bases removed from V and 1 base from J, the gap between germline ends came to 6 bases. CDR1 is DFQATT, CDR2 SNEGSKA, per germline (reference sequence). DNA for the CDR3: TGCAGTGCTAGAGATGGTCAGAACACCGGGGAGCTGTTTTTT. Its protein is CSARDGQNTGELFF.

This clonotype turned up a few times. The chain joins TRBV6-6 to TRBJ2-7; 13 nucleotides align to TRBD2. Trimming cost V 5 bases and J 4 bases; bases outside gene matches: 11. CDR1 MNHNY and CDR2 SVGAGI come from the germline V gene (reference sequence). The CDR3 runs to 17 residues. CDR3 DNA sequence: TGTGCCAGCAGTACAACTAGCGGGAGGGGAATCGTATACGAGCAGTACTTC. It translates to CASSTTSGRGIVYEQYF.

The V call is TRBV4-3, the J call TRBJ1-6, with D tentatively TRBD1 (5 bases). Trimming shortened V by 5 bases and J by 4 bases, and 18 bases separated the two germline ends. Germline-derived CDR1 and CDR2 are LGHNA and YSLEER. The CDR3 contains 17 residues. The CDR3 DNA sequence: TGCGCCAGCAGCAAAGGGGAGGGGCTTCCTTATAATTCACCCCTCCACTTT. This sequence encodes CASSKGEGLPYNSPLHF.

This clonotype showed up just a few times. The rearrangement uses TRBV12-3 or TRBV12-4 and TRBJ2-2, with a weak D call TRBD1 (7 bases). Trimming took 5 bases from V and 3 from J, leaving 22 bases between them. This CDR3 comprises 18 residues. For the CDR3, the DNA is TGTGCCAGCAGTCCTGCGGAGGGACAGAGAGGGGACACCGGGGAGCTGTTTTTT. This sequence encodes CASSPAEGQRGDTGELFF.

The rearrangement joins TRBV10-3 to TRBJ2-3; the match to TRBD1 covers 8 bases. This CDR3 has 14 residues. V gave up 6 bases and J gave up 4 bases; unmatched junction bases: 6. Germline V gives CDR1 ENHRY, CDR2 SYGVKD. The CDR3 DNA follows: TGTGCCATCAGAGGACAGGGTGTCCCAGATACGCAGTATTTT. Amino acid sequence: CAIRGQGVPDTQYF.

The chain is built from TRBV7-9 and TRBJ2-1; 7 bases line up with TRBD1. Germline lookup yields CDR1 SEHNR and CDR2 FQNEAQ (reference sequence). CDR3 length: 18 residues. V was pared by 1 base and J by 2 bases, with 11 bases of the junction left unmatched. Here the CDR3 reads CASSLVYGRGITYNEQFF. The CDR3 DNA sequence: TGTGCCAGCAGCTTAGTATACGGCAGGGGGATAACCTACAATGAGCAGTTCTTC.

This chain links TRBV29-1 with TRBJ2-5; possibly TRBD1 for D (6 bases). This CDR3 contains 13 residues. CDR1 and CDR2 from the germline V gene are SQVTM and ANQGSEA. Deletions cut 3 bases from V and 2 bases from J, with 10 bases between. CDR3 region: CSVDSQGQETQYF. As DNA, the CDR3 is TGCAGCGTTGATTCACAGGGTCAAGAGACCCAGTACTTC.

This clonotype was found a few times. The chain carries TRBV29-1 and TRBJ2-7; TRBD1 is a possible D gene (5 bases). Germline assignment: CDR1 SQVTM and CDR2 ANQGSEA. Trimming removed 4 bases from V and 3 bases from J, with 13 bases in between. The CDR3 totals 13 residues. The CDR3 DNA reads as TGCAGCGTTGCAGGGTTCCCTTACTACGAGCAGTACTTC. This gives the protein CSVAGFPYYEQYF.

This clonotype was found a few times. The V call is TRBV7-3, the J call TRBJ2-5, with a weak D call TRBD1 (5 bases). This CDR3 has 14 amino acids. Germline lookup yields CDR1 SGHTA and CDR2 FQGTGA. Trimming removed 1 base at V and 2 bases at J, with 8 bases between. The DNA of the CDR3 is TGTGCCAGCAGCTTAAGACAGAAGCAAGAGACCCAGTACTTC. Translated: CASSLRQKQETQYF.

The chain joins TRBV15 to TRBJ2-1, with TRBD1 matching 7 bases. With V trimmed by 6 bases and J by 5 bases, 7 bases remained unmatched. CDR1 and CDR2 from the germline V gene are LNHNV and YYDKDF (reference sequence). The CDR3 spans 14 residues. The CDR3 here is CATSLGGANNEQFF. The CDR3 nucleotides are TGTGCCACCAGTCTAGGGGGCGCAAACAATGAGCAGTTCTTC.

The chain has TRBV20-1 and TRBJ2-5; 9 positions agree with TRBD2. The J segment lost 0 bases and the V segment lost 0 bases, leaving 5 bases of the junction unmatched. The CDR3 extends over 16 amino acids. CDR1 is DFQATT and CDR2 is SNEGSKA in the germline V gene (reference sequence). CDR3 in amino acids: CSARDLVAGDQETQYF. The CDR3 nucleotides are TGCAGTGCTAGAGATCTAGTAGCGGGGGACCAAGAGACCCAGTACTTC.